Listed here are 11 T cell receptor beta chains from one sample, sequenced in a study of T-cell reconstitution after alpha-beta-depleted transplantation in children. A library of TCRbeta sequences, prepared with unique molecular identifiers, was generated. Via MiXCR, TCRdb re-called the PCR reads, giving one row per CDR3 protein. The sample lists over 450,000 distinct CDR3 sequences; roughly 10% were seen once. The sample was PBMCs, taken before TCRalphabeta/CD19-depleted stem cell transplant. The receptors stem from a child aged 2-9 years with inherited bone marrow failure, due to receive a stem cell transplant.

This clonotype appeared a few times. The gene calls are TRBV4-1 and TRBJ2-3, with 8 bases identical to TRBD1. This CDR3 region has 14 residues. V trimming: 10 bases; J trimming: 4 bases; junction bases outside the gene matches: 10. CDR1 and CDR2 (germline): MGHRA, YSYEKL. The CDR3 DNA sequence: TGCGCCACCGCCGGGACAGGAGTTTCAGATACGCAGTATTTT. It is translated as CATAGTGVSDTQYF.

In its sample, this clonotype was seen many times. The rearrangement uses TRBV13 and TRBJ1-1, with D perhaps matching TRBD1 (5 bases). The CDR3 covers 14 residues. Germline CDR1 is PRHDT and CDR2 is FYEKMQ (reference sequence). The germline V and J ends were trimmed by 4 bases and 6 bases, with 15 bases remaining between them. The CDR3 reads CASSWGPTTSEAFF. CDR3 coding DNA: TGTGCCAGCAGCTGGGGACCTACAACCTCTGAAGCTTTCTTT.

In its sample, this clonotype was seen many times. The chain recombines TRBV4-3 with TRBJ2-7; D possibly uses TRBD1 or TRBD2 (5 bases each). The V gene's germline CDR1 is LGHNA and CDR2 YSLEER. V lost 0 bases and J lost 0, with 9 bases in between. There are 15 residues in the CDR3. CDR3 DNA sequence: TGCGCCAGCAGCCAAGAGTGGGGGTACTCCTACGAGCAGTACTTC. It translates to CASSQEWGYSYEQYF.

This clonotype has ten or more counts. This chain joins TRBV6-2 or TRBV6-3 and TRBJ2-1; tentatively, D is TRBD1 or TRBD2 (5 bases each). The CDR3 is made up of 15 amino acids. The V end was cut by 2 bases, the J end by 1 base, with 9 bases between. Germline V gene sequence: CDR1 MNHEY, CDR2 SVGEGT. The CDR3 loop is CASSYLWGSYNEQFF. CDR3 coding DNA: TGTGCCAGCAGTTACCTCTGGGGGTCCTACAATGAGCAGTTCTTC.

This clonotype was seen a few times. The chain recombines TRBV15 with TRBJ1-5; D perhaps matches TRBD1 (5 bases). Trimming stripped 0 bases from V and 2 bases from J, with 11 bases between. CDR3 length equals 16 residues. The germline V gene has CDR1 LNHNV and CDR2 YYDKDF (reference sequence). The CDR3 region has the DNA TGTGCCACCAGCAGAGATCGACAAGGGGGCAATCAGCCCCAGCATTTT. It translates to CATSRDRQGGNQPQHF. The entire variable domain, with the rest obtained from reference TRBV15 and TRBJ1-5, is as follows: DAMVIQNPRYQVTQFGKPVTLSCSQTLNHNVMYWYQQKSSQAPKLLFHYYDKDFNNEADTPDNFQSRRPNTSFCFLDIRSPGLGDTAMYLCATSRDRQGGNQPQHFGDGTRLSIL.

In its sample, this clonotype was seen many times. This chain connects TRBV30 to TRBJ2-3; 7 bases match TRBD2. Germline V gives CDR1 GTSNPN, CDR2 SVGIG (reference sequence). The V and J ends lost 4 bases and 0 bases, in that order; junction bases with no gene match: 7. This CDR3 comprises 15 residues. The CDR3: CAWTSGLTSTDTQYF. For the CDR3, the DNA is TGTGCCTGGACTAGCGGCCTTACTAGCACAGATACGCAGTATTTT.

The chain employs TRBV5-1 and TRBJ1-5; D may be TRBD1 (5 bases). The V end lost 3 bases, the J end lost 3 bases, and 13 bases lay between the germline ends. CDR1 and CDR2 from the germline V gene are SGHRS and YFSETQ. This CDR3 has 15 amino acids. The CDR3 sequence: CASSWWGDPNQPQHF. CDR3 bases: TGCGCCAGCAGCTGGTGGGGGGACCCCAATCAGCCCCAGCATTTT.

This clonotype was observed at least ten times. The chain links TRBV6-5 to TRBJ2-5; no clear D. The CDR3 spans 13 residues. The germline V and J ends were trimmed by 2 bases and 5 bases, with 9 bases remaining between them. Germline CDR1 is MNHEY and CDR2 is SVGAGI. The CDR3 DNA sequence: TGTGCCAGCAGTTACGGTAGCCTGGAGACCCAGTACTTC. Its protein product is CASSYGSLETQYF.

This chain connects TRBV12-3 or TRBV12-4 to TRBJ2-2; 13 nucleotides agree with TRBD2. Losses at the gene ends were 7 bases for V and 4 bases for J; bases not matched to a gene: 6. CDR3 size: 16 residues. The CDR3 loop is CASTLGLAGLTGELFF. The CDR3 bases are TGTGCCAGCACCCTGGGACTAGCGGGACTCACCGGGGAGCTGTTTTTT.

This clonotype appeared many times. The chain has TRBV28 and TRBJ1-2; 10 bases line up with TRBD1. CDR1 is MDHEN and CDR2 is SYDVKM in the germline V gene. The V gene end was trimmed by 5 bases and the J gene end by 1 base; junction bases not matched to a gene: 4. This CDR3 spans 15 amino acids. For the CDR3, the DNA is TGTGCCAGCAGTCCGGGGGACAGGGGTAACTATGGCTACACCTTC. Protein product: CASSPGDRGNYGYTF.

This clonotype was seen ten or more times. The J gene is TRBJ2-7, the V gene TRBV5-1; D gene uncertain. The CDR3 totals 13 residues. Per the germline V gene, CDR1 is SGHRS and CDR2 is YFSETQ. V was shortened by 0 bases and J by 3 bases, with 7 bases between the two germline ends. CDR3 sequence (DNA): TGCGCCAGCAGCTTGGAGGGCGTCTACGAGCAGTACTTC. It yields the protein CASSLEGVYEQYF.